This TCR beta chain was observed in a study of preoperative IRX-2 immunotherapy in early breast cancer. Trimming took 6 bases from V and 3 from J, leaving 10 bases between them. CDR1 and CDR2 (germline): SGDLS, YYNGEE. This CDR3 contains 12 residues. The treatment is: preoperative locoregional IRX-2 cytokine immunotherapy. Patients received preoperative, locoregional IRX-2 cytokine immunotherapy in a phase Ib study. Clones were sequenced by immunoSEQ multiplex PCR, and TCRdb holds only the in-frame ones, with some missing. The top ten clones hold more than 0.9% of a sample with 40,000 to 50,000 clones, approximately 80% of them seen once.

The TCR originated in a human donor with breast cancer. J is TRBJ2-7 and V is TRBV9, with a possible D match to TRBD2 (5 bases). The starting material was tumor tissue, obtained after IRX-2 immunotherapy. DNA of the CDR3: TGTGCCAGCAACCCGGGAAACTACGAGCAGTACTTC. It encodes CASNPGNYEQYF.